This T cell receptor beta chain was identified in a study of chemoradiotherapy in HPV16-positive cancers. Study at large: Candidate HPV-specific clones and shared TCR motifs came from two HPV16-positive patients.

To note about this clone: As yet, its antigen is unknown.

The protocol was immunoSEQ multiplex PCR, while the TCRdb copy is restricted to in-frame clones and leaves out a portion. The data contain more than 25,000 clones, over 90% of them seen just once; the ten biggest clones take up roughly 18%. Regarding the study as a whole: Only two HPV16-positive patients supplied the functional HPV-specificity definition. Candidate HPV-specific clones and E7-related TCR motifs grew in tumor during treatment.

Sequencing was performed on blood, taken from a patient who underwent chemoradiotherapy. This sequence originates from a human donor with HPV-associated anogenital cancer.

The CDR3 nucleotides are TGTGCCAGCAGCCGAGGGGGGGCTGGTCAGCCCCAGCATTTT. Amino acids: CASSRGGAGQPQHF. The chain recombines TRBV5-4 with TRBJ1-5, with D perhaps TRBD1 (6 bases). This CDR3 has 14 amino acids. Germline CDR1 and CDR2: SGHNT and YYREEE (reference sequence). V was trimmed by 4 bases and J by 6 bases, leaving 14 bases between them.